The clone carrying this TCR beta chain was recorded a few times. Its antigen is not known. CDR3 length equals 15 residues. In germline, CDR1 is MNHEY, CDR2 SVGEGT. V gave up 5 bases and J gave up 5 bases; unmatched junction bases: 6. This record comes from a study of T-cell memory formation after mild COVID-19. For the study at large: TCR clustering was largely donor specific.

Employing constant-segment primers, 5'RACE generated TCR alpha and TCR beta cDNA libraries bearing sample barcodes and UMIs. TCRdb re-called the 5' RACE reads through MiXCR, storing one row per CDR3 protein. In the table there are under 300,000 distinct CDR3 sequences, approximately 7.6% of which are singletons. Study results and caveats: Several responding clones turned up in pre-infection memory, indicating that cross-reactive memory may have taken part.

Specimen: PBMCs or a T cell subset sorted from them (not recorded which). The chain has TRBV6-2 or TRBV6-3 and TRBJ1-6, with 7 bases matching TRBD1. The receptor comes from a man between 18 and 35 years old who had mild COVID-19 (a few samples of this study predate the infection). Cell type and time point are not known. CDR3 in amino acids: CASSDEGAHNSPLHF. The CDR3 region has the DNA TGTGCCAGCAGTGACGAGGGGGCCCATAATTCACCCCTCCACTTT.